This entry lists 2 T cell receptor beta chains sequenced from one sample in a study of human T cells and chemical hapten exposure. TCRdb ran MiXCR on the RACE reads and lists one entry per CDR3 protein. This table has about 60,000 distinct CDR3 sequences, 9.3% appearing once. Indicated time point: patch test 1, 2 weeks after DPC sensitization. Treatment specified: therapeutic diphenylcyclopropenone sensitization with weekly scalp DPC. The source material was whole blood, sampled in connection with sensitization to the hapten diphenylcyclopropenone (DPC). Receptors were obtained from a woman between 40 and 55 years old with alopecia areata. Some clones in this sample may be carry-over from other donors' samples.

This clonotype was seen a handful of times. This chain links TRBV20-1 with TRBJ2-3; D unresolved. V was cut by 3 bases and J by 2 bases, with 6 bases left in between. The CDR3 length is 12 residues. Looked up from germline, CDR1 is DFQATT and CDR2 is SNEGSKA (reference sequence). In nucleotides, the CDR3 is TGCAGTGCTAGCGGCTCCACAGATACGCAGTATTTT. This codes for CSASGSTDTQYF.

This CDR3 is CASSSPGARADTQYF. The CDR3 region has the DNA TGTGCCAGCAGCTCCCCCGGGGCGAGGGCAGATACGCAGTATTTT. The genes are TRBV7-2 and TRBJ2-3; the D gene could be TRBD1 or TRBD2 (5 bases each). With 4 bases removed from V and 4 bases from J, the gap between germline ends came to 15 bases. The CDR3 loop spans 15 amino acids. Per the germline V gene, CDR1 is SGHTA and CDR2 is FQGNSA.